This T cell receptor (beta chain) came from a study of cytomegalovirus exposure and HLA in healthy donors. Overall study context: In terms of ancestry, the Caucasian-associated cluster contained 75% to 85% of the 350 to 450 genotyped donors.

This CDR3 spans 15 amino acids. CDR1 is LNHDA and CDR2 is SQIVND in the germline V gene (reference sequence). Trimming left V 0 bases short and J 7 bases short, with 10 bases between. PCR primers comprised 60 Vbeta and 13 Jbeta primers. Only in-frame clones appear in the TCRdb table, and some are missing; sequencing was by immunoSEQ multiplex PCR. This sample has 140,000 to 150,000 clones, with over 60% found just once. Findings and caveats of the study: Productive status was seen about 90% or about 30% of the time for most TCR beta V segments in an earlier analysis. Later, an analysis found that common viral pathogens appeared to be linked with several of the most significant clusters.

Regarding this clone: Its antigen is as yet unknown.

Sequenced material: PBMCs. The chain uses TRBV19 and TRBJ1-6; D is unresolved. The sequence came from a woman aged 40 to 49 in good health and CMV-seronegative. The CDR3 region is CASSIDESGNSPLHF. The CDR3 DNA follows: TGTGCCAGTAGTATAGACGAGTCCGGGAATTCACCCCTCCACTTT.